The 2 T cell receptor beta chains listed next were all sequenced from one sample in a study of Ad26.COV2.S vaccination and SARS-CoV-2 variants. Treatment defined: about 20 received Ad26.COV2.S at low or high dose, single or two shots; about 5 received placebo; per-sample allocation not given. Following the first vaccine or placebo injection, samples were taken on day 63. Produced via immunoSEQ multiplex PCR; TCRdb's table is partial and in-frame only. This table has around 320,000 clones, about 86% appearing once. The specimen comprised peripheral blood, sampled in a trial of Ad26.COV2.S vaccine versus placebo. These receptors were taken from a person between 18 and 59 years old who received the Ad26.COV2.S COVID-19 vaccine or a placebo.

The chain recombines TRBV24-1 with TRBJ2-5; TRBD1 aligns across 11 bases. The germline V gene has CDR1 KGHDR and CDR2 SFDVKD. V dropped 5 bases and J dropped 3; count of bases not matched to a gene: 1. This CDR3 spans 14 amino acids. The CDR3 DNA follows: TGTGCCACCAGTGGGGGACAGGGGGAAGAGACCCAGTACTTC. It specifies CATSGGQGEETQYF.

This clone was seen once. The chain carries TRBV7-2 and TRBJ2-5, with D uncertain. Germline CDR1 reads SGHTA; CDR2 reads FQGNSA. The V gene lost 5 bases and the J gene lost 5 bases, with 12 bases spanning the gap. The CDR3 runs to 13 residues. The CDR3 protein is CASSLGPGETQYF. For the CDR3, the DNA is TGTGCCAGCAGCCTAGGGCCCGGGGAGACCCAGTACTTC.